A single sample gave rise to the 27 T cell receptor beta chains below, sequenced in a study of T cell responses to AZD1222 COVID-19 vaccine. Clones were read by immunoSEQ multiplex PCR, and TCRdb kept only the in-frame ones, dropping some. The sample has 100,000 to 150,000 clones; around 90% are singletons. The material was peripheral blood, obtained on day 0 of AZD1222 vaccination. The receptors were gathered from an adult in good health.

The chain employs TRBV5-1 and TRBJ2-4; 7 nucleotides line up with TRBD1. The CDR3 runs 14 residues. CDR1 is SGHRS, CDR2 YFSETQ, per germline. Trimming took 7 bases from V and 3 from J; bases not matched to a gene: 7. Written as DNA, the CDR3 is TGCGCCAGCTGGGCCGGGACAGACAAAAACATTCAGTACTTC. Amino acid sequence: CASWAGTDKNIQYF.

The chain carries TRBV29-1 and TRBJ1-2, with a weak D call TRBD1 (5 bases). CDR1 is SQVTM, CDR2 ANQGSEA, per germline. The CDR3 totals 12 residues. V shed 8 bases and J shed 2 bases, with 12 bases lying between them. The CDR3 loop is CSFIRDNYGYTF. The CDR3 DNA reads TGCAGCTTTATCCGGGACAACTATGGCTACACCTTC.

J is TRBJ1-1 and V is TRBV18, with 9 bases identical to TRBD1. The V and J ends lost 0 bases and 5 bases, in that order; junction bases with no gene match: 10. CDR1 and CDR2 from the germline V gene are KGHSH and LQKENI. The CDR3 length is 17 residues. For the CDR3, the DNA is TGTGCCAGCTCACCACCGGTTGGGGACAGGGCTTGGACTGAAGCTTTCTTT. Its translation: CASSPPVGDRAWTEAFF.

The chain joins TRBV5-1 to TRBJ2-7; 9 nucleotides line up with TRBD1. The germline V gene encodes CDR1 SGHRS and CDR2 YFSETQ. The CDR3 covers 16 residues. V was pared by 0 bases and J by 2 bases, with 6 bases of the junction left unmatched. DNA of the CDR3: TGCGCCAGCAGCTTGGAGGGGACAGGGATTGCCTACGAGCAGTACTTC. Its translation is CASSLEGTGIAYEQYF.

This sequence joins TRBV3-1 (or the pseudogene TRBV3-2) and TRBJ1-1, with 8 positions matching TRBD1. The CDR3 has 15 residues. Germline trimming cut 3 bases from V and 0 bases from J; bases unmatched to any gene: 3. The germline V gene has CDR1 LGHDT and CDR2 YNNKEL (reference sequence). CDR3 loop: CASSQGQAVNTEAFF. The CDR3, as DNA: TGTGCCAGCAGCCAGGGACAGGCAGTGAACACTGAAGCTTTCTTT.

This sequence joins TRBV2 and TRBJ1-6; D is perhaps TRBD1 (5 bases). The CDR3 has 12 residues. Germline V lookup: CDR1 SNHLY, CDR2 FYNNEI. The V and J ends lost 4 bases and 10 bases respectively, with 8 bases between them. This CDR3 is CASSAEGSPLHF. DNA of the CDR3: TGTGCCAGCAGTGCTGAGGGGTCACCCCTCCACTTT. Full variable domain (rest looked up from reference TRBV2 and TRBJ1-6): EPEVTQTPSHQVTQMGQEVILRCVPISNHLYFYWYRQILGQKVEFLVSFYNNEISEKSEIFDDQFSVERPDGSNFTLKIRSTKLEDSAMYFCASSAEGSPLHFGNGTRLTVT.

The chain joins TRBV7-8 to TRBJ2-6, with D tentatively TRBD1 (5 bases). The length of the CDR3 is 15 residues. Trimming cost V 5 bases and J 1 base, with 9 bases left between them. Germline V gives CDR1 SGHVS, CDR2 FQNEAQ. The chain's CDR3 is CASSPPGSGANVLTF. CDR3 coding DNA: TGTGCCAGCAGCCCACCAGGGTCTGGGGCCAACGTCCTGACTTTC.

This clone was detected only once. This chain connects TRBV7-3 to TRBJ1-1, with TRBD1 as a possible D gene (5 bases). V was cut by 5 bases and J by 4 bases, with 11 bases left in between. The CDR3 is made up of 13 amino acids. CDR1 is SGHTA, CDR2 FQGTGA, per germline. The CDR3 here is CASSPYGTTEAFF. The CDR3 DNA sequence: TGTGCCAGCAGCCCGTACGGGACCACTGAAGCTTTCTTT.

The chain has TRBV7-7 and TRBJ2-5, with D maybe TRBD2 (6 bases). From germline, CDR1 is SSHAT and CDR2 FNYEAQ (reference sequence). Trimming took off 4 bases at V and 1 base at J, with 13 bases between the two ends. The CDR3 is made up of 15 amino acids. The CDR3 DNA reads as TGTGCCAGCAGCTCCATCGGGACTGCCCAAGAGACCCAGTACTTC. Translating gives CASSSIGTAQETQYF.

The chain carries TRBV9 and TRBJ2-2, with 11 bases that match TRBD2. Trimming at V came to 1 base and at J to 7 bases, leaving 9 bases not matched to a gene. Germline CDR1 SGDLS, CDR2 YYNGEE. The CDR3 has 17 amino acids. Here the CDR3 DNA reads TGTGCCAGCAGCGTACTCCCTAGCGGGGGGCGTAACGGGGAGCTGTTTTTT. Its protein product is CASSVLPSGGRNGELFF.

This clone was detected once. The chain has TRBV4-3 and TRBJ1-4, with a possible D match to TRBD1 (5 bases). Trimming left V 0 bases short and J 3 bases short, with 11 bases between. Germline values: CDR1 LGHNA, CDR2 YSLEER. CDR3 size: 16 residues. The CDR3 region has the DNA TGCGCCAGCAGCCAAGATCGGGGGACGGCTAATGAAAAACTGTTTTTT. This gives the protein CASSQDRGTANEKLFF.

The rearrangement links TRBV19 to TRBJ2-7; the D is unclear. V was cut by 2 bases and J by 1 base, with 12 bases left in between. Germline V lookup: CDR1 LNHDA, CDR2 SQIVND (reference sequence). CDR3 length: 15 amino acids. CDR3 amino acids: CASSIRATESYEQYF. The DNA for the CDR3 is TGTGCCAGTAGTATACGTGCTACCGAGTCCTACGAGCAGTACTTC.

The count of this clone is one. The chain recombines TRBV15 with TRBJ2-1; 7 nucleotides align to TRBD2. Trimming took 0 bases from V and 6 from J; bases not matched to a gene: 2. The CDR3 spans 14 residues. Germline V gene lookup returns CDR1 LNHNV and CDR2 YYDKDF (reference sequence). Here the CDR3 DNA reads TGTGCCACCAGCAGAGAGCCGGGGGGCAATGAGCAGTTCTTC. Its protein is CATSREPGGNEQFF.

This clone has a single count. V is TRBV21-1 and J is TRBJ1-2; TRBD1, as called in the table, went unchecked against the DNA. TRBV21-1 is given as a pseudogene. The CDR3 spans 15 residues. The CDR3 sequence: CASSKGIDRGRGYTF. CDR3 nucleotides: TGTGCCAGCAGCAAAGGAATTGACAGGGGGAGAGGCTACACCTTC.

This chain uses TRBV21-1 with TRBJ2-6; TRBD2, as called in the table, went unchecked against the DNA. TRBV21-1 has pseudogene status. The CDR3 is made up of 17 amino acids. Here the CDR3 DNA reads TGTGCCAGCAGCAAAGTGGAGAACTCCGTTAGGGCCAACGTCCTGACTTTC. Translation gives CASSKVENSVRANVLTF.

The chain is built from TRBV5-6 and TRBJ2-5, with D uncertain. V lost 6 bases and J lost 5, with 14 bases in between. This CDR3 contains 13 residues. Per the germline V gene, CDR1 is SGHDT and CDR2 is YYEEEE. Here the CDR3 reads CASTWGRSETQYF. For the CDR3, the DNA is TGTGCCAGCACCTGGGGAAGGTCGGAGACCCAGTACTTC.

The V and J genes are TRBV9 and TRBJ1-2; D is ambiguous. V was clipped by 0 bases and J by 5 bases, with 8 bases between them. This CDR3 region has 13 residues. Germline CDR1 reads SGDLS; CDR2 reads YYNGEE. CDR3 in DNA: TGTGCCAGCAGCGTAGTTTCGGGGTATGGCTACACCTTC. This translates into CASSVVSGYGYTF.

This chain connects TRBV5-6 to TRBJ2-2; 13 bases line up with TRBD2. After removal of 2 bases from V and 3 bases from J, the junction contained 4 bases not matched to a gene. In germline, CDR1 is SGHDT, CDR2 YYEEEE. The CDR3 extends over 17 amino acids. Here the CDR3 DNA reads TGTGCCAGCAGCTTAGGGACTAGCGGGGCTCACACCGGGGAGCTGTTTTTT. It is translated as CASSLGTSGAHTGELFF. The full variable domain, rest sourced from reference TRBV5-6 and TRBJ2-2, is DAGVTQSPTHLIKTRGQQVTLRCSPKSGHDTVSWYQQALGQGPQFIFQYYEEEERQRGNFPDRFSGHQFPNYSSELNVNALLLGDSALYLCASSLGTSGAHTGELFFGEGSRLTVL.

This clone was found a few times. The chain carries TRBV29-1 and TRBJ1-1; no clear D. The germline V gene encodes CDR1 SQVTM and CDR2 ANQGSEA. The CDR3 extends over 10 amino acids. V lost 7 bases to trimming and J lost 2 bases, with 5 bases between them. The CDR3 here is CSATNTEAFF. Here the CDR3 DNA reads TGCAGCGCCACCAACACTGAAGCTTTCTTT.

The genes are TRBV7-2 and TRBJ2-5; a weak D match, TRBD2 (6 bases). V dropped 5 bases and J dropped 4 bases, with 20 bases sitting between them. The CDR3 contains 16 residues. Per the germline V gene, CDR1 is SGHTA and CDR2 is FQGNSA. The CDR3 is CASSPMRGLLGETQYF. Here the CDR3 DNA reads TGTGCCAGCAGCCCCATGCGGGGACTCCTTGGAGAGACCCAGTACTTC.

V and J are TRBV27 and TRBJ2-2; D gene uncertain. Germline-derived CDR1 and CDR2 are MNHEY and SMNVEV (reference sequence). Trimming took 8 bases from V and 6 from J, leaving 7 bases between them. There are 11 residues in the CDR3. The CDR3 DNA is TGTGCCAGCGCAGAGTCCGGGGAGCTGTTTTTT. Translation gives CASAESGELFF.

The gene calls are TRBV2 and TRBJ2-5, with unresolved D. Germline V gene data show CDR1 as SNHLY and CDR2 as FYNNEI. The CDR3 consists of 15 residues. V dropped 0 bases and J dropped 4 bases, with 12 bases sitting between them. CDR3 in amino acids: CASSEALQNRETQYF. In nucleotides, the CDR3 is TGTGCCAGCAGTGAAGCGCTACAGAATAGAGAGACCCAGTACTTC.

This clone was picked up one time. The chain uses TRBV6-1 and TRBJ1-5; the D is unclear. Germline CDR1 MNHNS, CDR2 SASEGT. Deletions cut 3 bases from V and 5 bases from J, with 17 bases between. The length of the CDR3 is 16 residues. DNA for the CDR3: TGTGCCAGCAGTGATTTCCTTACCCAGTCAGATCAGCCCCAGCATTTT. Translating gives CASSDFLTQSDQPQHF.

The J gene is TRBJ1-3, the V gene TRBV27; maybe TRBD1 (5 bases). Trimming shortened V by 3 bases and J by 3 bases, and 9 bases separated the two germline ends. This CDR3 spans 14 amino acids. Looked up from germline, CDR1 is MNHEY and CDR2 is SMNVEV (reference sequence). The DNA for the CDR3 is TGTGCCAGCAGTTTTGGGGGAGGTGGAAACACCATATATTTT. This encodes CASSFGGGGNTIYF.

J is TRBJ1-2 and V is TRBV6-1; D unresolved. V lost 1 base and J 8 bases, leaving 11 bases between the germline ends. The germline V gene encodes CDR1 MNHNS and CDR2 SASEGT. The CDR3 covers 13 residues. CDR3 sequence: CASSEVVRTGYTF. CDR3 coding DNA: TGTGCCAGCAGTGAAGTTGTACGGACGGGCTACACCTTC.

The rearrangement uses TRBV19 and TRBJ2-7, with 7 bases lining up with TRBD1. V lost 6 bases and J lost 6; bases outside the gene matches: 11. In germline, CDR1 is LNHDA, CDR2 SQIVND (reference sequence). The CDR3 sequence is 14 residues long. The CDR3 DNA sequence: TGTGCCAGTAGCACTAGGCAGGGGGAAAGCGAGCAGTACTTC. It translates to CASSTRQGESEQYF.

The genes are TRBV6-5 and TRBJ2-7; 8 bases are a match to TRBD1. The V segment lost 5 bases and the J segment 1 base; nucleotides outside the gene matches: 1. The germline CDR1 and CDR2 sequences are MNHEY and SVGAGI. CDR3 length: 13 amino acids. The DNA for the CDR3 is TGTGCCAGCAGTAGACAGGGGTCCTACGAGCAGTACTTC. As protein: CASSRQGSYEQYF.